Given below is one TCR beta chain in context. CDR3 length: 11 amino acids. Germline V lookup: CDR1 SNHLY, CDR2 FYNNEI. Trimming took 5 bases from V and 6 from J, leaving 6 bases between them. This entry is derived from a study of patients and donors after allogeneic stem cell transplantation. Each CDR3 protein gets one entry after TCRdb re-called the RT-PCR reads with MiXCR. Of 10,000 to 13,000 distinct CDR3 sequences in the sample, about 20% were seen once. V is TRBV2 and J is TRBJ2-3; D is uncertain. Sequences were obtained from blood, either unsorted or a sorted T cell fraction (not recorded which). The TCR sequence derives from a human donor who was either an allogeneic HSCT recipient or a stem cell or donor lymphocyte infusion donor (not recorded which). It is not recorded whose cells these are; they may come from a transplant donor. In DNA, the CDR3 is TGTGCCAGCAGTTATCAGGATACGCAGTATTTT. Translation: CASSYQDTQYF.